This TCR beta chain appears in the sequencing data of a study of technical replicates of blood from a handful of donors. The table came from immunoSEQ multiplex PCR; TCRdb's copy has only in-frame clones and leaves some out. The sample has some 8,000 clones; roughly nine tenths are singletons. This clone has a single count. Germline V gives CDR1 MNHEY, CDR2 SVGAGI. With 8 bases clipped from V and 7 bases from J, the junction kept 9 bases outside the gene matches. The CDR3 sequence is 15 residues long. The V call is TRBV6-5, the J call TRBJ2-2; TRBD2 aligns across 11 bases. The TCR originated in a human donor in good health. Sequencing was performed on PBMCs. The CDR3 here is CASRKLAGEGGELFF. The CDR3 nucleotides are TGTGCCAGCCGGAAACTAGCGGGAGAGGGCGGGGAGCTGTTTTTT.